This T cell receptor (beta chain) was profiled in a study of T-cell memory formation after mild COVID-19. Looking at the study overall: TCR clusters showed largely donor specificity. General observations from the study: Pre-infection memory harbored some responding clones, suggesting cross-reactive memory joined. Mainly CM and EM harbored the contracting CD4+ clones; mainly EMRA harbored the CD8+ ones. Clones that contracted from day 15 to 85 were balanced CD4/CD8, while later expanders leaned CD4+.

V shed 0 bases and J shed 4 bases, with 3 bases lying between them. The CDR3 contains 13 residues. Germline V gives CDR1 LGHNA, CDR2 YSLEER. TCRdb analysed the 5' RACE reads with MiXCR anew, one entry per CDR3 protein. Found here are 300,000 or so distinct CDR3 sequences, roughly 15% of them singletons; the top ten hold around 23%. This clonotype has only a few counts. Its antigen remains unidentified. The sequenced sample consisted of PBMCs or a T cell subset sorted from them (not recorded which). This chain joins TRBV4-3 and TRBJ2-2, with D hard to call. The receptor's source is a young man who had mild COVID-19 (a few samples of this study predate the infection). Cell type and time point are not known. The CDR3, as DNA: TGCGCCAGCAGCCAAGAGATCACCGGGGAGCTGTTTTTT. Residues: CASSQEITGELFF.